This T cell receptor (beta chain) appears in the sequencing data of a study of cytomegalovirus exposure and HLA in healthy donors. From germline, CDR1 is SQVTM and CDR2 ANQGSEA. This CDR3 has 14 residues. Trimming pared 6 bases from V and 0 bases from J, leaving 11 bases between. Method: immunoSEQ multiplex PCR; TCRdb's copy keeps in-frame clones and lacks some. Counted here are 250,000 to 300,000 clones, 85% to 90% occurring once; the ten biggest clones make up around 0.34%. Findings and limits, study-wide: Cytomegalovirus-associated TCR beta chains were listed, numbering 164.

As concerns this clone: What it binds is not known.

This chain connects TRBV29-1 to TRBJ2-2; D remains unclear. The sample comprised PBMCs. The sequence derives from a woman aged 18-29 years in good health and CMV-seronegative. The chain's CDR3 is CSVGRPTNTGELFF. As DNA, the CDR3 is TGCAGCGTCGGTCGCCCGACGAACACCGGGGAGCTGTTTTTT.